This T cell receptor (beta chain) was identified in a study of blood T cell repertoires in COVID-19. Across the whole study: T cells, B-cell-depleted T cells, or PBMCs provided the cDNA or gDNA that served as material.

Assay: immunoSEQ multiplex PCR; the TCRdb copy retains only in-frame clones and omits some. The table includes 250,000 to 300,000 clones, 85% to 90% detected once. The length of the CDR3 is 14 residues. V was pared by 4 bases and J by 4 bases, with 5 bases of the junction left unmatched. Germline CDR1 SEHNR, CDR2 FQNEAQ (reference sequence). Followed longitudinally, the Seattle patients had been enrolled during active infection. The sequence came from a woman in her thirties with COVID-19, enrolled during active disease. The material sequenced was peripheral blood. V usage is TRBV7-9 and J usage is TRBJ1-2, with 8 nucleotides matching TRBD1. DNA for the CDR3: TGTGCCAGCAGCTCAGGGGGCCGGGGCTATGGCTACACCTTC. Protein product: CASSSGGRGYGYTF.